Detailed here is one T cell receptor beta chain. The time point was: baseline, week 1 (first vaccination visit). Treatment given: pre-vaccination baseline after standard-of-care therapy. Sequencing used immunoSEQ multiplex PCR; TCRdb keeps in-frame clones, though not all of them. In the table there are tens of thousands of clones, approximately 80% of which are singletons. This specimen belongs to a study of a mutant IDH1 vaccine in newly diagnosed glioma. The sequencing here drew on PBMCs, taken from a glioma patient treated with radiotherapy, temozolomide or both. This receptor was identified in a man aged 30-40 years with glioma.

The CDR3 bases are TGTGCCAGCTCACCCGGGACAGTATATAGCAATCAGCCCCAGCATTTT. This encodes CASSPGTVYSNQPQHF. The gene calls are TRBV18 and TRBJ1-5, with 7 bases aligning to TRBD1. V gave up 3 bases and J gave up 0 bases; unmatched junction bases: 5. Germline V gene data show CDR1 as KGHSH and CDR2 as LQKENI. CDR3 size: 16 residues.